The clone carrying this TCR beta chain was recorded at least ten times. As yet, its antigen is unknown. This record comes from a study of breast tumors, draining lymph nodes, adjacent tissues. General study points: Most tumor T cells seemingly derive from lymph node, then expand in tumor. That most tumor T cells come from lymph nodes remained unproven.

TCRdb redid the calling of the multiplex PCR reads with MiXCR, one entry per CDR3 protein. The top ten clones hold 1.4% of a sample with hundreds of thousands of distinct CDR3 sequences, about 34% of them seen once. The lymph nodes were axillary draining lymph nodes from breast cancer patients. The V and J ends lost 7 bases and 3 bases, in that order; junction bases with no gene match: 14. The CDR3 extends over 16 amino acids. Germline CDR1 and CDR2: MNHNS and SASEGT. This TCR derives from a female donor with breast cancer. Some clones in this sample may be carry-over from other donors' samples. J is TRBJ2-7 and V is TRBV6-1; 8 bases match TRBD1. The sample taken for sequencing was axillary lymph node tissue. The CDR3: CASTLPLGQGNYEQYF. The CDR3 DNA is TGTGCCAGCACCCTCCCACTAGGACAGGGAAACTACGAGCAGTACTTC.